These 15 T cell receptor beta chains share one sample of origin, sequenced in a study of CD8 T cells in ankylosing spondylitis. MiXCR was run by TCRdb on the 5' RACE reads, yielding one entry per CDR3 protein. The table records about 340,000 distinct CDR3 sequences, 20% to 25% of them present only once. The sequencing sample was made of blood, either unsorted or a sorted T cell fraction (not recorded which). These receptors originate from a male donor with ankylosing spondylitis or in good health (not recorded which).

This clonotype has more than one count but fewer than ten. This chain uses TRBV28 with TRBJ1-5; D gene uncertain. The CDR3 has 13 amino acids. The germline V gene encodes CDR1 MDHEN and CDR2 SYDVKM. Trimming removed 6 bases at V and 8 bases at J, with 14 bases between. CDR3 nucleotide sequence: TGTGCCAGCAGCCCGAAGACCGGTGAGCCCCAGCATTTT. This encodes CASSPKTGEPQHF.

This clonotype was seen only a few times. The chain has TRBV5-1 and TRBJ2-3; no reliable D call. The CDR3 length is 15 residues. With 4 bases removed from V and 6 bases from J, the gap between germline ends came to 18 bases. Germline V lookup: CDR1 SGHRS, CDR2 YFSETQ. The CDR3 protein is CASSPVSPVGDTQYF. CDR3 in DNA: TGCGCCAGCAGCCCAGTTAGCCCTGTCGGGGATACGCAGTATTTT.

The chain links TRBV19 to TRBJ2-2, with 9 positions matching TRBD2. Germline values: CDR1 LNHDA, CDR2 SQIVND (reference sequence). V shed 9 bases and J 2 bases; nucleotides not matched to a gene: 4. This CDR3 comprises 14 residues. The DNA of the CDR3 is TGTGCCAGCACAGCGGGGGGTAACACCGGGGAGCTGTTTTTT. Residues: CASTAGGNTGELFF.

The chain is built from TRBV6-1 and TRBJ2-7; TRBD2 aligns across 15 bases. Germline CDR1 and CDR2: MNHNS and SASEGT. The V and J ends lost 7 bases and 7 bases, in that order; junction bases with no gene match: 8. The length of the CDR3 is 15 residues. The CDR3 sequence: CASTSGLAGGGEQYF. The CDR3 DNA sequence: TGTGCCAGCACCTCGGGACTAGCGGGGGGCGGTGAGCAGTACTTC.

This clonotype has ten or more counts. For the CDR3, the DNA is TGCAGCGCAGGGGTCGGGGAGACCCAGTACTTC. Translated: CSAGVGETQYF. The V and J genes are TRBV29-1 and TRBJ2-5; D possibly corresponds to TRBD1 (6 bases). This CDR3 region has 11 residues. From germline, CDR1 is SQVTM and CDR2 ANQGSEA. V was cut by 7 bases and J by 5 bases, with 11 bases left in between. The full variable domain, its missing parts supplied by reference TRBV29-1 and TRBJ2-5, is SAVISQKPSRDICQRGTSLTIQCQVDSQVTMMFWYRQQPGQSLTLIATANQGSEATYESGFVIDKFPISRPNLTFSTLTVSNMSPEDSSIYLCSAGVGETQYFGPGTRLLVL.

This clonotype has more than one count but fewer than ten. The chain combines TRBV25-1 with TRBJ1-2; unclear D gene. Trimming left V 0 bases short and J 7 bases short, with 9 bases between. Germline CDR1 is MGHDK and CDR2 is SYGVNS. The CDR3 extends over 13 amino acids. CDR3 loop: CASSEYTASGYTF. The CDR3 DNA sequence: TGTGCCAGCAGTGAATATACGGCAAGTGGCTACACCTTC.

The chain carries TRBV14 and TRBJ2-7; D assignment may be TRBD1 or TRBD2 (5 bases each). The CDR3 runs 14 residues. Germline V CDR1 and CDR2: SGHDN, FVKESK. Trimming cost V 1 base and J 6 bases, with 13 bases left between them. CDR3 DNA: TGTGCCAGCAGCCAAGTGGGGACCGGGCGCGAGCAGTACTTC. It is translated as CASSQVGTGREQYF. Supplemented by reference TRBV14 and TRBJ2-7, the full variable domain reads EAGVTQFPSHSVIEKGQTVTLRCDPISGHDNLYWYRRVMGKEIKFLLHFVKESKQDESGMPNNRFLAERTGGTYSTLKVQPAELEDSGVYFCASSQVGTGREQYFGPGTRLTVT.

The chain uses TRBV11-2 and TRBJ2-1; tentatively, D is TRBD1 or TRBD2 (6 bases each). The V gene's germline CDR1 is SGHAT and CDR2 FQNNGV. The CDR3 is 15 residues long. V was cut by 4 bases and J by 6 bases, with 16 bases left in between. For the CDR3, the DNA is TGTGCCAGCAGCTGGGGTTGGGGGGCCCTCAATGAGCAGTTCTTC. It encodes CASSWGWGALNEQFF.

This clonotype has a handful of counts. V usage is TRBV27 and J usage is TRBJ1-2; maybe TRBD1 (5 bases). The CDR3 loop spans 13 amino acids. The germline V gene encodes CDR1 MNHEY and CDR2 SMNVEV (reference sequence). The germline V and J ends were trimmed by 4 bases and 4 bases, with 10 bases remaining between them. The CDR3, as DNA: TGTGCCAGCAGTTGGGGGGTCAGCTATGGCTACACCTTC. Amino acid sequence: CASSWGVSYGYTF.

This clonotype was recorded a few times. CDR3 DNA sequence: TGCGCCAGCTTTACCCGGGGGGACTCCTACAATGAGCAGTTCTTC. This codes for CASFTRGDSYNEQFF. The rearrangement links TRBV5-1 to TRBJ2-1, with 7 bases fitting TRBD2. This CDR3 region has 15 residues. Germline assignment: CDR1 SGHRS and CDR2 YFSETQ. Unmatched junction bases numbered 7, after V lost 7 bases and J lost 0 bases.

The chain carries TRBV9 and TRBJ2-3; 8 bases line up with TRBD2. Germline-derived CDR1 and CDR2 are SGDLS and YYNGEE. V dropped 0 bases and J dropped 2; count of bases not matched to a gene: 11. CDR3 size: 18 residues. Here the CDR3 DNA reads TGTGCCAGCAGCGTAGAACGGGGGCGGGGGGACATCACAGATACGCAGTATTTT. Protein sequence: CASSVERGRGDITDTQYF.

The chain has TRBV18 and TRBJ2-3; 9 bases are a match to TRBD2. V shed 4 bases, J shed 2 bases, and the junction held 4 bases outside the gene matches. This CDR3 is built from 15 residues. Germline CDR1 KGHSH, CDR2 LQKENI. Written as DNA, the CDR3 is TGTGCCAGCTCACGTCCTAGCGGGGACACAGATACGCAGTATTTT. Encoded protein: CASSRPSGDTDTQYF.

The gene calls are TRBV29-1 and TRBJ2-3; TRBD1 matches at 10 bases. The V segment lost 7 bases and the J segment 0 bases; nucleotides outside the gene matches: 22. Germline V lookup: CDR1 SQVTM, CDR2 ANQGSEA. CDR3 length: 20 amino acids. The CDR3 is CSAPAGTGEVRGHSTDTQYF. In DNA, the CDR3 is TGCAGCGCACCAGCCGGGACAGGGGAAGTGCGGGGGCATAGCACAGATACGCAGTATTTT.

CDR3 bases: TGCGCCAGCAGCCCGTCGGGCGATGAGCAGTTCTTC. It yields the protein CASSPSGDEQFF. V gene TRBV4-1 combines with J gene TRBJ2-1; D is ambiguous. This CDR3 spans 12 amino acids. In germline, CDR1 is MGHRA, CDR2 YSYEKL. Between the trimmed V and J ends, which lost 4 bases and 8 bases, there was a span of 9 bases.

This clonotype showed up just a few times. V is TRBV5-1 and J is TRBJ1-4, with 11 positions matching TRBD1. The germline V gene encodes CDR1 SGHRS and CDR2 YFSETQ. CDR3 length: 15 amino acids. Trimming at V came to 4 bases and at J to 12 bases, leaving 11 bases not matched to a gene. CDR3 in amino acids: CASSPGQGASGELFF. The CDR3 coding sequence is TGCGCCAGCAGCCCAGGACAGGGGGCTAGCGGCGAACTGTTTTTT. The full variable domain, its missing parts supplied by reference TRBV5-1 and TRBJ1-4, is KAGVTQTPRYLIKTRGQQVTLSCSPISGHRSVSWYQQTPGQGLQFLFEYFSETQRNKGNFPGRFSGRQFSNSRSEMNVSTLELGDSALYLCASSPGQGASGELFFGSGTQLSVL.